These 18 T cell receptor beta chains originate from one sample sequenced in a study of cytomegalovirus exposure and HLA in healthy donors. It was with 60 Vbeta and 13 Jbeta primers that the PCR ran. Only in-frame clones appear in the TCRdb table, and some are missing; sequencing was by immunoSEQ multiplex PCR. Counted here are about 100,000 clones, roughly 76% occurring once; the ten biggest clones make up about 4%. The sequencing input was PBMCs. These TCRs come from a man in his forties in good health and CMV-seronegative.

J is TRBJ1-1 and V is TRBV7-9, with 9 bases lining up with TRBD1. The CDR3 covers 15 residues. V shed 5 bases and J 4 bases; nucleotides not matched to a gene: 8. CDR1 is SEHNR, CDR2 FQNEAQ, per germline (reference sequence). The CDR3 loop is CASSRRTGDVTEAFF. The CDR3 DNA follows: TGTGCCAGCAGCCGTCGGACAGGGGATGTCACTGAAGCTTTCTTT.

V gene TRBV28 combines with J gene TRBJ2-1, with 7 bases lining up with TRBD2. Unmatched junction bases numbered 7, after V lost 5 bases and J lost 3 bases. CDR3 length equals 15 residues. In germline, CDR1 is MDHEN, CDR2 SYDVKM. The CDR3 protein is CASSLGGTNYNEQFF. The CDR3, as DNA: TGTGCCAGCAGTCTGGGGGGGACTAACTACAATGAGCAGTTCTTC.

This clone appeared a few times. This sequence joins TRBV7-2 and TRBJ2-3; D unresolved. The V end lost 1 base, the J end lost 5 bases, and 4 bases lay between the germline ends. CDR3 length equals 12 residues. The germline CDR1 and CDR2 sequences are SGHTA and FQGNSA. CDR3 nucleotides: TGTGCCAGCAGCTTAGACGGAGATACGCAGTATTTT. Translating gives CASSLDGDTQYF.

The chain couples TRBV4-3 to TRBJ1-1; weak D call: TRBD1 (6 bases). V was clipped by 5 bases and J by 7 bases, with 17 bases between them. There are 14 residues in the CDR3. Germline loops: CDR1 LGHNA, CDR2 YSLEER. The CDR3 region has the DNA TGCGCCAGCAGCTTAGTACCGGGACATGGTGAAGCTTTCTTT. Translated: CASSLVPGHGEAFF.

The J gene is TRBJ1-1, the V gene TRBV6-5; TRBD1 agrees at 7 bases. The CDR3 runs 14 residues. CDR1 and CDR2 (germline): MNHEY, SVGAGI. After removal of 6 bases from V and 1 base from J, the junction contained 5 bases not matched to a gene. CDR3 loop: CASSRDSRNTEAFF. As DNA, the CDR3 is TGTGCCAGCAGCCGGGACAGCCGGAACACTGAAGCTTTCTTT.

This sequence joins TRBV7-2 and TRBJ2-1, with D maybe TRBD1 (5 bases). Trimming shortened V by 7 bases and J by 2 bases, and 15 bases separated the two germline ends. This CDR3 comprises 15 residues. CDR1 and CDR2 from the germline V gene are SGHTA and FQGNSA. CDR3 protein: CASTPSGAAYNEQFF. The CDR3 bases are TGTGCCAGCACCCCTTCTGGGGCGGCCTACAATGAGCAGTTCTTC.

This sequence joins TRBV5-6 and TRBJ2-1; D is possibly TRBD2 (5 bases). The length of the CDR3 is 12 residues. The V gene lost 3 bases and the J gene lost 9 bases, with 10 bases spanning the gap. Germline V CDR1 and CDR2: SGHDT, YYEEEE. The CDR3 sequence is CASSSRAAEQFF. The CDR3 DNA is TGTGCCAGCAGCTCAAGAGCGGCTGAGCAGTTCTTC.

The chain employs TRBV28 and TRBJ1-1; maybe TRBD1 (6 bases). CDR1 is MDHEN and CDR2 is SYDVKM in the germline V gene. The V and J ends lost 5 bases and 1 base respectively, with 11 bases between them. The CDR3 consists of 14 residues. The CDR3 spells CASSPGTTNTEAFF. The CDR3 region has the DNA TGTGCCAGCAGTCCCGGGACAACGAACACTGAAGCTTTCTTT. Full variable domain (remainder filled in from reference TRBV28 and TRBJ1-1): DVKVTQSSRYLVKRTGEKVFLECVQDMDHENMFWYRQDPGLGLRLIYFSYDVKMKEKGDIPEGYSVSREKKERFSLILESASTNQTSMYLCASSPGTTNTEAFFGQGTRLTVV.

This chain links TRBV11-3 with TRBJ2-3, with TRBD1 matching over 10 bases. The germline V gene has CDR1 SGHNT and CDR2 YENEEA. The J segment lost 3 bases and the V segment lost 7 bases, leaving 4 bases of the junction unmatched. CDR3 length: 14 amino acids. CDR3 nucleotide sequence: TGTGCCAGCAAAGGACAGGGGGAAACAGATACGCAGTATTTT. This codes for CASKGQGETDTQYF. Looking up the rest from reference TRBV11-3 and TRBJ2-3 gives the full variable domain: EAGVVQSPRYKIIEKKQPVAFWCNPISGHNTLYWYLQNLGQGPELLIRYENEEAVDDSQLPKDRFSAERLKGVDSTLKIQPAELGDSAVYLCASKGQGETDTQYFGPGTRLTVL.

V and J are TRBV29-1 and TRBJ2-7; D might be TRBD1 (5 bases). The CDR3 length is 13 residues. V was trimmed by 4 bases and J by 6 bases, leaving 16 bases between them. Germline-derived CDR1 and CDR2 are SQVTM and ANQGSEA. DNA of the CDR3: TGCAGCGTTGGCGGAAGCAGGGATCGCGAGCAGTACTTC. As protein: CSVGGSRDREQYF.

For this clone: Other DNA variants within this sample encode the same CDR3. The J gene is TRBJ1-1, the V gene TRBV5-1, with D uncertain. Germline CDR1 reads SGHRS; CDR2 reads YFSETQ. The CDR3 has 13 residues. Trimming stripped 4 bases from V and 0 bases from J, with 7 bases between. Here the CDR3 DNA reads TGCGCCAGCAGCCTTACGGTGAACACTGAAGCTTTCTTT. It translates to CASSLTVNTEAFF.

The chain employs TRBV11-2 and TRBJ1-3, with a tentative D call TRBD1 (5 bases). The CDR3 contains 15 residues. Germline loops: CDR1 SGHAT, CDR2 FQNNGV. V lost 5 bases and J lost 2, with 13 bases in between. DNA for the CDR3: TGTGCCAGCAGCACCCAGGGTGTCCCTGGAAACACCATATATTTT. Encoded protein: CASSTQGVPGNTIYF. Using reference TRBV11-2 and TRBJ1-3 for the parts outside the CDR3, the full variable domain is EAGVAQSPRYKIIEKRQSVAFWCNPISGHATLYWYQQILGQGPKLLIQFQNNGVVDDSQLPKDRFSAERLKGVDSTLKIQPAKLEDSAVYLCASSTQGVPGNTIYFGEGSWLTVV.

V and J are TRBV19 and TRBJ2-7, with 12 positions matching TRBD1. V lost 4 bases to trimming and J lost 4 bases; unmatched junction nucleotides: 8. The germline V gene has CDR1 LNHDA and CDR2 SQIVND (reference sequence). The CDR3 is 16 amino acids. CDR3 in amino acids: CASSSPGQGARYEQYF. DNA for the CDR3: TGTGCCAGTAGTAGCCCGGGACAGGGGGCGAGGTACGAGCAGTACTTC.

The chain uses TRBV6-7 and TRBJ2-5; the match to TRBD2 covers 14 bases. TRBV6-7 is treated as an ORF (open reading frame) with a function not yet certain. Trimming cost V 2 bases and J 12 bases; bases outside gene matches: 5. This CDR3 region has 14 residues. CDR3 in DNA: TGTGCCAGCAGTTACCCAGGGACTAGCGGGGGCGAGTACTTC. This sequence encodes CASSYPGTSGGEYF.

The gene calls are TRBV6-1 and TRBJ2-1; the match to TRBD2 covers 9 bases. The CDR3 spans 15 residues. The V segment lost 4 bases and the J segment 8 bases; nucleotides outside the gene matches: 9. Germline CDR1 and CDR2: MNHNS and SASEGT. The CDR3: CASSVTGTSPDEQFF. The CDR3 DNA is TGTGCCAGCAGTGTCACCGGGACTAGCCCTGATGAGCAGTTCTTC.

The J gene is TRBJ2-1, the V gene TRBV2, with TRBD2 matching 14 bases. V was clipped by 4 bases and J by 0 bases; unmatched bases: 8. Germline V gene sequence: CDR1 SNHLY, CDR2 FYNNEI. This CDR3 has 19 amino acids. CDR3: CASSAGLAGGRTSYNEQFF. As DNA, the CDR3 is TGTGCCAGCAGTGCAGGACTAGCGGGGGGCCGCACCTCCTACAATGAGCAGTTCTTC.

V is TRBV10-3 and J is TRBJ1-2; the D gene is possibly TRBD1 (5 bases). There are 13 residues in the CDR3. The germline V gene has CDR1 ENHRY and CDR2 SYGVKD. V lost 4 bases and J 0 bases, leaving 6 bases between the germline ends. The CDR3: CAISGGANYGYTF. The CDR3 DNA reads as TGTGCCATCAGTGGGGGCGCTAACTATGGCTACACCTTC.

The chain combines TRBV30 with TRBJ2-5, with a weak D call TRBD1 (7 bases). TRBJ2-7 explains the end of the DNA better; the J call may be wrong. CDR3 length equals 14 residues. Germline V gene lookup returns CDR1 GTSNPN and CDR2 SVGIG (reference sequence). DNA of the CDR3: TGTGCCTGGACCCCAGGGGGGAGCTCCTACGAGCAGTACTTC. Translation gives CAWTPGGSSYEQYF.